This is a list of T cell receptor beta chains from one sample in a study of T cell responses to AZD1222 COVID-19 vaccine. Some clones are missing from TCRdb's copy, which holds only in-frame ones; the method was immunoSEQ multiplex PCR. In the table there are approximately 75,000 clones, 85% to 90% of which are singletons. The sequencing here drew on peripheral blood, taken 28 days after the second AZD1222 dose. The source is an adult who received the AZD1222 COVID-19 vaccine. The CDR3 runs from the conserved cysteine through the conserved F or W. A D gene is named only where the DNA matches it firmly. Clone size is stated in some rows and not others, as once, few, many or a class when expanded.

clone size: .
V gene: TRBV7-2
D gene: .
J gene: TRBJ1-2
CDR3 protein: CASSLVGRGYGYTF
CDR3 DNA: TGTGCCAGCAGCTTAGTGGGCAGGGGTTACGGCTACACCTTC

clone size: .
V gene: TRBV7-2
D gene: .
J gene: TRBJ2-3
CDR3 protein: CASRGGNGDTQYF
CDR3 DNA: TGTGCCAGCCGAGGGGGGAATGGGGATACGCAGTATTTT

clone size: once
V gene: TRBV24-1
D gene: .
J gene: TRBJ1-2
CDR3 protein: CATSDPGTLYGYTF
CDR3 DNA: TGTGCCACCAGTGACCCCGGGACACTCTATGGCTACACCTTC

clone size: .
V gene: TRBV15
D gene: .
J gene: TRBJ2-4
CDR3 protein: CATSPADPKNIQYF
CDR3 DNA: TGTGCCACCAGTCCCGCGGATCCCAAAAACATTCAGTACTTC

clone size: .
V gene: TRBV5-8
D gene: .
J gene: TRBJ1-2
CDR3 protein: CASSAQTAFLYGYTF
CDR3 DNA: TGTGCCAGCAGCGCACAGACCGCCTTTCTATATGGCTACACCTTC

clone size: .
V gene: TRBV7-7
D gene: .
J gene: TRBJ1-5
CDR3 protein: CASSSLGGGVSNQPQHF
CDR3 DNA: TGTGCCAGCAGCTCCCTGGGAGGTGGAGTTAGCAATCAGCCCCAGCATTTT

clone size: .
V gene: TRBV30
D gene: .
J gene: TRBJ2-1
CDR3 protein: CAWSVGGGPYNEQFF
CDR3 DNA: TGTGCCTGGAGTGTGGGAGGGGGCCCCTACAATGAGCAGTTCTTC

clone size: once
V gene: TRBV5-1
D gene: TRBD2
J gene: TRBJ2-3
CDR3 protein: CASSSGLAGGTDTQYF
CDR3 DNA: TGCGCCAGCAGCTCCGGACTAGCGGGGGGGACAGATACGCAGTATTTT

clone size: .
V gene: TRBV18
D gene: TRBD1
J gene: TRBJ1-1
CDR3 protein: CASSPPGTGGRNTEAFF
CDR3 DNA: TGTGCCAGCTCACCGCCCGGGACAGGGGGACGGAACACTGAAGCTTTCTTT

clone size: many
V gene: TRBV7-9
D gene: .
J gene: TRBJ1-1
CDR3 protein: CASSLGGQGFSTEAFF
CDR3 DNA: TGTGCCAGCAGCTTAGGGGGGCAGGGATTTAGCACTGAAGCTTTCTTT

clone size: .
V gene: TRBV9
D gene: .
J gene: TRBJ1-2
CDR3 protein: CASSVDSLGYGYTF
CDR3 DNA: TGTGCCAGCAGCGTGGACTCTTTGGGCTATGGCTACACCTTC

clone size: .
V gene: TRBV18
D gene: .
J gene: TRBJ1-5
CDR3 protein: CASSPSGASNQPQHF
CDR3 DNA: TGTGCCAGCTCCCCCTCTGGGGCTAGCAATCAGCCCCAGCATTTT

clone size: once
V gene: TRBV30
D gene: .
J gene: TRBJ1-6
CDR3 protein: CAWSPVTGSPLHF
CDR3 DNA: TGTGCCTGGAGTCCGGTAACGGGGTCACCCCTCCACTTT

clone size: .
V gene: TRBV7-2
D gene: .
J gene: TRBJ2-2
CDR3 protein: CASSFKGGGTGELFF
CDR3 DNA: TGTGCCAGCAGCTTTAAGGGTGGTGGCACCGGGGAGCTGTTTTTT

clone size: .
V gene: TRBV7-8
D gene: TRBD1
J gene: TRBJ1-5
CDR3 protein: CASSSGQGESSNQPQHF
CDR3 DNA: TGTGCCAGCAGCTCTGGACAGGGGGAGAGTAGCAATCAGCCCCAGCATTTT

clone size: .
V gene: TRBV4-3
D gene: TRBD2
J gene: TRBJ2-1
CDR3 protein: CASSQAMSGTSGYNEQFF
CDR3 DNA: TGCGCCAGCAGCCAAGCAATGTCCGGGACTAGCGGCTACAATGAGCAGTTCTTC

clone size: .
V gene: TRBV11-2
D gene: .
J gene: TRBJ2-1
CDR3 protein: CASSPSTAGDTALYNEQFF
CDR3 DNA: TGTGCCAGCAGCCCATCTACCGCAGGGGACACCGCGCTTTACAATGAGCAGTTCTTC

clone size: .
V gene: TRBV7-3
D gene: .
J gene: TRBJ2-3
CDR3 protein: CASSSTGGAQYF
CDR3 DNA: TGTGCCAGCAGCTCCACGGGCGGGGCGCAGTATTTT

clone size: once
V gene: TRBV9
D gene: TRBD1
J gene: TRBJ2-5
CDR3 protein: CASSVGQEETQYF
CDR3 DNA: TGTGCCAGCAGCGTGGGACAGGAAGAGACCCAGTACTTC

clone size: few
V gene: TRBV29-1
D gene: TRBD2
J gene: TRBJ2-7
CDR3 protein: CSVEASGGAYEQYF
CDR3 DNA: TGCAGCGTTGAAGCTAGCGGGGGGGCCTACGAGCAGTACTTC

clone size: .
V gene: TRBV3-1/TRBV3-2
D gene: .
J gene: TRBJ1-1
CDR3 protein: CASSQERRGAANTEAFF
CDR3 DNA: TGTGCCAGCAGCCAAGAGAGGCGGGGGGCTGCGAACACTGAAGCTTTCTTT

clone size: .
V gene: TRBV12-3/TRBV12-4
D gene: TRBD1
J gene: TRBJ2-7
CDR3 protein: CASRGQDSYEQYF
CDR3 DNA: TGTGCCAGCAGGGGACAGGACTCCTACGAGCAGTACTTC

clone size: .
V gene: TRBV28
D gene: .
J gene: TRBJ1-2
CDR3 protein: CASLDRSNYGYTF
CDR3 DNA: TGTGCCAGCCTGGACCGCTCTAACTATGGCTACACCTTC

clone size: .
V gene: TRBV18
D gene: .
J gene: TRBJ2-7
CDR3 protein: CASSQGGTRGEQYF
CDR3 DNA: TGTGCCAGCTCGCAAGGGGGGACTCGAGGCGAGCAGTACTTC

clone size: .
V gene: TRBV25-1
D gene: .
J gene: TRBJ2-5
CDR3 protein: CASSESTRVYQETQYF
CDR3 DNA: TGTGCCAGCAGTGAAAGCACCCGGGTGTACCAAGAGACCCAGTACTTC

clone size: .
V gene: TRBV12-3/TRBV12-4
D gene: .
J gene: TRBJ1-5
CDR3 protein: CASSTRSNQPQHF
CDR3 DNA: TGTGCCAGCAGTACAAGGAGCAATCAGCCCCAGCATTTT

clone size: .
V gene: TRBV30
D gene: .
J gene: TRBJ2-7
CDR3 protein: CALKYILRDEQYF
CDR3 DNA: TGTGCCTTGAAATATATACTTCGGGACGAGCAGTACTTC

clone size: .
V gene: TRBV27
D gene: .
J gene: TRBJ2-7
CDR3 protein: CASSPGANYEQYF
CDR3 DNA: TGTGCCAGCAGTCCCGGGGCCAACTACGAGCAGTACTTC

clone size: .
V gene: TRBV6-1
D gene: .
J gene: TRBJ1-2
CDR3 protein: CASSEGQIRDGYTF
CDR3 DNA: TGTGCCAGCAGTGAAGGACAGATAAGGGATGGCTACACCTTC

clone size: .
V gene: TRBV30
D gene: .
J gene: TRBJ2-5
CDR3 protein: CAWSVRVTQYF
CDR3 DNA: TGTGCCTGGAGTGTCCGGGTGACCCAGTACTTC

clone size: .
V gene: TRBV5-8
D gene: .
J gene: TRBJ1-5
CDR3 protein: CASSIRGPGQPQHF
CDR3 DNA: TGTGCCAGCAGCATCAGGGGACCGGGGCAGCCCCAGCATTTT

clone size: .
V gene: TRBV7-8
D gene: .
J gene: TRBJ1-1
CDR3 protein: CASSYSRASTEAFF
CDR3 DNA: TGTGCCAGCAGCTACTCCAGGGCGAGCACTGAAGCTTTCTTT

clone size: once
V gene: TRBV30
D gene: .
J gene: TRBJ2-7
CDR3 protein: CAWSVPSSYEQYF
CDR3 DNA: TGTGCCTGGAGTGTACCGTCCTCCTACGAGCAGTACTTC

clone size: .
V gene: TRBV6-2/TRBV6-3
D gene: .
J gene: TRBJ1-2
CDR3 protein: CASSYRSNYGYTF
CDR3 DNA: TGTGCCAGCAGTTACCGGTCCAACTATGGCTACACCTTC

clone size: .
V gene: TRBV5-1
D gene: .
J gene: TRBJ1-6
CDR3 protein: CASSLGTGHNSPLHF
CDR3 DNA: TGCGCCAGCAGCTTGGGTACAGGGCATAATTCACCCCTCCACTTT

clone size: .
V gene: TRBV7-9
D gene: .
J gene: TRBJ1-1
CDR3 protein: CASSRGWGSAEAFF
CDR3 DNA: TGTGCCAGCAGCCGTGGGTGGGGTAGTGCTGAAGCTTTCTTT

clone size: .
V gene: TRBV28
D gene: .
J gene: TRBJ2-5
CDR3 protein: CASIGGWQETQYF
CDR3 DNA: TGTGCCAGCATAGGGGGGTGGCAAGAGACCCAGTACTTC

clone size: medium-sized
V gene: TRBV9
D gene: .
J gene: TRBJ2-7
CDR3 protein: CASSVSDDPYEQYF
CDR3 DNA: TGTGCCAGCAGCGTGAGCGACGACCCCTACGAGCAGTACTTC

clone size: .
V gene: TRBV6-5
D gene: .
J gene: TRBJ2-2
CDR3 protein: CASRASETGELFF
CDR3 DNA: TGTGCCAGCAGGGCCTCTGAGACCGGGGAGCTGTTTTTT

clone size: .
V gene: TRBV4-1
D gene: .
J gene: TRBJ1-6
CDR3 protein: CASSQRMDTNSPLHF
CDR3 DNA: TGCGCCAGCAGCCAAAGGATGGACACGAATTCACCCCTCCACTTT

clone size: .
V gene: TRBV9
D gene: TRBD1
J gene: TRBJ2-5
CDR3 protein: CASSVRDRGGETQYF
CDR3 DNA: TGTGCCAGCAGCGTCCGGGACAGGGGAGGAGAGACCCAGTACTTC

clone size: .
V gene: TRBV29-1
D gene: .
J gene: TRBJ1-6
CDR3 protein: CSVVDGDNSPLHF
CDR3 DNA: TGCAGCGTCGTGGACGGAGATAATTCACCCCTCCACTTT

clone size: once
V gene: TRBV14
D gene: TRBD1
J gene: TRBJ1-6
CDR3 protein: CASSSGQGVKSPLHF
CDR3 DNA: TGTGCCAGCAGCTCCGGACAGGGGGTAAAGTCACCCCTCCACTTT

clone size: .
V gene: TRBV11-1
D gene: .
J gene: TRBJ1-1
CDR3 protein: CASSLTDLNTEAFF
CDR3 DNA: TGTGCCAGCAGCCTCACTGACTTGAACACTGAAGCTTTCTTT

clone size: once
V gene: TRBV4-1
D gene: .
J gene: TRBJ1-6
CDR3 protein: CASSQGPYNSPLHF
CDR3 DNA: TGCGCCAGCAGCCAAGGCCCCTATAATTCACCCCTCCACTTT

clone size: .
V gene: TRBV11-2
D gene: .
J gene: TRBJ1-3
CDR3 protein: CASSGPASSGNTIYF
CDR3 DNA: TGTGCCAGCAGTGGACCGGCAAGCTCTGGAAACACCATATATTTT

clone size: once
V gene: TRBV19
D gene: .
J gene: TRBJ1-2
CDR3 protein: CASSLQGLYGYTF
CDR3 DNA: TGTGCCAGTAGCCTTCAGGGCCTCTATGGCTACACCTTC

clone size: .
V gene: TRBV5-6
D gene: .
J gene: TRBJ1-5
CDR3 protein: CASSVHRVNQPQHF
CDR3 DNA: TGTGCCAGCAGCGTACACAGGGTCAATCAGCCCCAGCATTTT

clone size: once
V gene: TRBV18
D gene: .
J gene: TRBJ1-6
CDR3 protein: CASSPLGTEYNSPLHF
CDR3 DNA: TGTGCCAGCTCACCGCTCGGGACGGAATATAATTCACCCCTCCACTTT

clone size: .
V gene: TRBV2
D gene: .
J gene: TRBJ1-5
CDR3 protein: CASSDGTVQQPQHF
CDR3 DNA: TGTGCCAGCAGTGACGGTACAGTTCAACAGCCCCAGCATTTT

clone size: .
V gene: TRBV3-1/TRBV3-2
D gene: .
J gene: TRBJ2-3
CDR3 protein: CASSQGVSTDTQYF
CDR3 DNA: TGTGCCAGCAGCCAGGGGGTTAGCACAGATACGCAGTATTTT

clone size: .
V gene: TRBV6-5
D gene: TRBD1
J gene: TRBJ2-7
CDR3 protein: CASDRARTYEQYF
CDR3 DNA: TGTGCCAGCGACAGGGCGCGAACCTACGAGCAGTACTTC

clone size: .
V gene: TRBV5-6
D gene: .
J gene: TRBJ2-5
CDR3 protein: CASSFGVKGETQYF
CDR3 DNA: TGTGCCAGCAGCTTCGGGGTTAAAGGGGAGACCCAGTACTTC

clone size: .
V gene: TRBV10-3
D gene: .
J gene: TRBJ2-1
CDR3 protein: CAISERGDPYNEQFF
CDR3 DNA: TGTGCCATCAGTGAGAGGGGGGACCCCTACAATGAGCAGTTCTTC